Listed below are T cell receptor beta chains from one sample, sequenced in a study of blood T cell repertoires in COVID-19. Profiling relied on immunoSEQ multiplex PCR, and the TCRdb table lists in-frame clones only, not all of them. Seen here are about 170,000 clones, around 82% observed once, and the top ten hold under 3%. Material: peripheral blood. The receptors derive from a human donor with acute or convalescent COVID-19. The donor label of this sample is uncertain. Each CDR3 is given without its conserved first and last residue. Each record gives: clone size, D gene, V gene, J gene, CDR3 protein. D genes are given only for firm matches. Some rows mark clone size as missing; the rest say once, few, many or name a class of expanded clone.

size: -
D: -
V: TRBV5-1
J: TRBJ2-7
CDR3: ASSPSTDSYEQY

size: once
D: -
V: TRBV12-3/TRBV12-4
J: TRBJ2-5
CDR3: ASSLEGPETQY

size: -
D: -
V: TRBV4-1
J: TRBJ1-1
CDR3: ASSQDSLGLGTEAF

size: few
D: -
V: TRBV28
J: TRBJ2-7
CDR3: ASSLSVSYEQY

size: once
D: TRBD2
V: TRBV18
J: TRBJ2-3
CDR3: ASSPPSGLAGTDTQY

size: -
D: TRBD1
V: TRBV11-1
J: TRBJ2-7
CDR3: ASSLAHQGDSYEQY

size: -
D: TRBD1
V: TRBV30
J: TRBJ1-6
CDR3: ASLGQGAGSPLH

size: -
D: -
V: TRBV6-5
J: TRBJ2-6
CDR3: ASSATGSGANVLT

size: -
D: -
V: TRBV7-2
J: TRBJ2-5
CDR3: ASSLGGYQETQY

size: -
D: TRBD1
V: TRBV7-9
J: TRBJ2-5
CDR3: ASSPGDRGIQETQY

size: -
D: TRBD1
V: TRBV7-2
J: TRBJ2-2
CDR3: ASSLQGDTGELF

size: -
D: -
V: TRBV27
J: TRBJ2-2
CDR3: ASRPTGRGTGELF

size: -
D: TRBD1
V: TRBV19
J: TRBJ2-5
CDR3: ASRPDRGQTQY

size: -
D: -
V: TRBV27
J: TRBJ1-2
CDR3: ASSLFRGAGYGYT

size: -
D: -
V: TRBV6-6
J: TRBJ1-1
CDR3: ASSYSHSTNTEAF

size: -
D: -
V: TRBV27
J: TRBJ1-1
CDR3: ASSSAGGNTEAF

size: -
D: TRBD2
V: TRBV5-6
J: TRBJ2-3
CDR3: ASSFGLAGGTQY

size: once
D: -
V: TRBV11-2
J: TRBJ2-2
CDR3: ASSLRETGELF

size: -
D: -
V: TRBV18
J: TRBJ2-3
CDR3: ASSPPSSTDTQY

size: few
D: TRBD1
V: TRBV30
J: TRBJ2-6
CDR3: AWKRGRSLPGANVLT

size: -
D: -
V: TRBV7-9
J: TRBJ1-2
CDR3: ASSGSNYGYT

size: -
D: -
V: TRBV9
J: TRBJ2-7
CDR3: ASSEPPGSQGSTSEQY

size: -
D: TRBD1
V: TRBV2
J: TRBJ1-6
CDR3: ASSSGQVLDSPLH

size: -
D: TRBD1
V: TRBV7-2
J: TRBJ1-1
CDR3: ASSLTTGTNTEAF

size: -
D: -
V: TRBV19
J: TRBJ1-1
CDR3: ASSIAEGRGTEAF

size: -
D: -
V: TRBV6-5
J: TRBJ1-5
CDR3: ASSLDRNQPQH

size: -
D: -
V: TRBV4-2
J: TRBJ2-1
CDR3: ASSQAVQGVPF

size: -
D: TRBD2
V: TRBV28
J: TRBJ2-7
CDR3: ACGREGTYEQY

size: -
D: -
V: TRBV30
J: TRBJ1-2
CDR3: CVGGIYGYT

size: -
D: -
V: TRBV30
J: TRBJ2-3
CDR3: AWSVGVTDTQY

size: -
D: -
V: TRBV5-4
J: TRBJ1-3
CDR3: ASSPGGGAAGNTIY

size: few
D: TRBD2
V: TRBV9
J: TRBJ2-2
CDR3: ASSVEGTRGAGELF

size: few
D: -
V: TRBV7-9
J: TRBJ2-1
CDR3: ASSLEGTGTDEQF

size: -
D: -
V: TRBV28
J: TRBJ1-5
CDR3: ASRKGGATNQPQH

size: -
D: TRBD2
V: TRBV5-4
J: TRBJ2-7
CDR3: ASSLASGSVYEQY

size: -
D: -
V: TRBV4-2
J: TRBJ2-1
CDR3: ASSQDRVGKGSYNEQF

size: -
D: -
V: TRBV29-1
J: TRBJ2-1
CDR3: SVSNTRRNEQF

size: -
D: TRBD1
V: TRBV6-5
J: TRBJ1-6
CDR3: ASSPGTGRSLH

size: -
D: TRBD2
V: TRBV29-1
J: TRBJ2-5
CDR3: SAGTSGSLPQETQY

size: -
D: TRBD2
V: TRBV28
J: TRBJ2-3
CDR3: ASSSPRGRGTDTQY

size: -
D: -
V: TRBV7-9
J: TRBJ2-1
CDR3: ASSLAGGAGEF

size: -
D: TRBD1
V: TRBV5-4
J: TRBJ1-4
CDR3: ASSANRGLREKLF

size: once
D: -
V: TRBV5-1
J: TRBJ2-3
CDR3: ASSLRETDTQY

size: -
D: TRBD1
V: TRBV29-1
J: TRBJ2-7
CDR3: SVEWQGATRYEQY

size: -
D: -
V: TRBV3-1/TRBV3-2
J: TRBJ1-1
CDR3: ASSHWGGNGEAF

size: -
D: TRBD2
V: TRBV2
J: TRBJ2-1
CDR3: ASSDSSGGRGEQF

size: once
D: -
V: TRBV5-1
J: TRBJ1-1
CDR3: ASSPRGQAEAF

size: -
D: -
V: TRBV30
J: TRBJ1-1
CDR3: AWSAGEGTEAF

size: -
D: -
V: TRBV6-1
J: TRBJ1-5
CDR3: ASSEKGGSNQPQH

size: -
D: -
V: TRBV5-1
J: TRBJ2-4
CDR3: ASSLAWGGGLAKNIQY

size: -
D: TRBD2
V: TRBV15
J: TRBJ2-1
CDR3: ATSRASSGGAEQF

size: -
D: -
V: TRBV7-2
J: TRBJ1-2
CDR3: ASSSRTVYGYT